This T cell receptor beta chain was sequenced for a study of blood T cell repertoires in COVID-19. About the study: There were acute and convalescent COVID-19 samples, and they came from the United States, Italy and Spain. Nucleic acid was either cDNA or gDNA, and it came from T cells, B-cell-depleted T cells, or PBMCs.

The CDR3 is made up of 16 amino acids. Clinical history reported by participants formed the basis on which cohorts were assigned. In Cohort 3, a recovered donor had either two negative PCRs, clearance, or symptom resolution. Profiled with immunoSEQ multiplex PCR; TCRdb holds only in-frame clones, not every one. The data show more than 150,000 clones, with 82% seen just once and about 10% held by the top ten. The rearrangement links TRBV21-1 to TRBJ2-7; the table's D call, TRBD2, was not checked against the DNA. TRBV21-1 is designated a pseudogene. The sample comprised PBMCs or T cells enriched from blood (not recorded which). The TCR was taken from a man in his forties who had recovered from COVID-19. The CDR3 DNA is TGTGCCAGCAGCAAATGCCTGACTAGCGGAGACTACGAGCAGTACTTC. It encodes CASSKCLTSGDYEQYF.